The rows below give T cell receptor beta chains drawn from one sample of a study. TCRdb re-called the RT-PCR reads with MiXCR, one entry per CDR3 protein. The sample contains hundreds of thousands of distinct CDR3 sequences, approximately 15% of which appear only once. Sample: memory CD4+ T cells from blood. These receptor sequences come from a female donor in good health, serving as a healthy control. Both conserved end residues are part of each CDR3. D genes are given only for firm matches. Clone size is stated in some rows and not others, as once, few, many or a class when expanded.

v_call: TRBV9
cdr3_length: 16
d_call: TRBD2
j_call: TRBJ2-5
clone_size: few
cdr3_nt: TGTGCCAGCAGCGTTGGACTAGCGGGGGGCCAAGAGACCCAGTACTTC
cdr3_aa: CASSVGLAGGQETQYF

v_call: TRBV10-3
cdr3_length: 14
d_call: TRBD2
j_call: TRBJ2-7
clone_size: many
cdr3_nt: TGTGCCATCAGTAGGACTAGCGACAGCGACGAGCAGTACTTC
cdr3_aa: CAISRTSDSDEQYF

v_call: TRBV6-5
cdr3_length: 15
d_call: TRBD2
j_call: TRBJ2-7
clone_size: few
cdr3_nt: TGTGCCAGCAGTCCGGGGACTAGCGGGAGGGTCGAGCAGTACTTC
cdr3_aa: CASSPGTSGRVEQYF

v_call: TRBV4-2
cdr3_length: 20
d_call: .
j_call: TRBJ2-2
clone_size: .
cdr3_nt: TGTGCCAGCAGCCAAGATTGGCTGGTGGGAGAAGGGGGGTACACCGGGGAGCTGTTTTTT
cdr3_aa: CASSQDWLVGEGGYTGELFF

v_call: TRBV27
cdr3_length: 16
d_call: TRBD2
j_call: TRBJ2-7
clone_size: few
cdr3_nt: TGTGCCAGCAGTTTATTGGCTAGCGGGAGCCGCAGCGAGCAGTACTTC
cdr3_aa: CASSLLASGSRSEQYF

v_call: TRBV29-1
cdr3_length: 12
d_call: .
j_call: TRBJ1-5
clone_size: few
cdr3_nt: TGCAGCGTAGGAAATTGGGGGGAGCCCCAGCATTTT
cdr3_aa: CSVGNWGEPQHF

v_call: TRBV3-1
cdr3_length: 16
d_call: .
j_call: TRBJ2-7
clone_size: .
cdr3_nt: TGTGCCAGCAGCCAAGAAACGGGTCTAGCTATGGGAGAGCAGTACTTC
cdr3_aa: CASSQETGLAMGEQYF

v_call: TRBV7-2
cdr3_length: 15
d_call: .
j_call: TRBJ1-3
clone_size: .
cdr3_nt: TGTGCCAGCAGCCCCTATCCACAGGGTTTATACACCATATATTTT
cdr3_aa: CASSPYPQGLYTIYF

v_call: TRBV5-1
cdr3_length: 18
d_call: TRBD2
j_call: TRBJ2-1
clone_size: many
cdr3_nt: TGCGCCAGCAGCTTGAGGACTAGCGGGAGGAGCTCCTACAATGAGCAGTTCTTC
cdr3_aa: CASSLRTSGRSSYNEQFF

v_call: TRBV6-5
cdr3_length: 15
d_call: .
j_call: TRBJ2-5
clone_size: few
cdr3_nt: TGTGCTAGCAGTTACTCGAATAGAGGGAGGGAGACCCAGTACTTC
cdr3_aa: CASSYSNRGRETQYF

v_call: TRBV12-3/TRBV12-4
cdr3_length: 14
d_call: TRBD1
j_call: TRBJ1-5
clone_size: few
cdr3_nt: TGTGCCAGCAGTCGACAGGGGGGCGGACAGCCCCAGCATTTT
cdr3_aa: CASSRQGGGQPQHF

v_call: TRBV20-1
cdr3_length: 15
d_call: TRBD2
j_call: TRBJ2-1
clone_size: .
cdr3_nt: TGCAGTGCTAGGATAGCGGGAGAAAGATTCAATGAGCAGTTCTTC
cdr3_aa: CSARIAGERFNEQFF

v_call: TRBV6-1
cdr3_length: 14
d_call: TRBD1
j_call: TRBJ2-2
clone_size: .
cdr3_nt: TGTGCCAGCAGCAACCAAGGGGGCTTCGGGGAGCTGTTTTTT
cdr3_aa: CASSNQGGFGELFF

v_call: TRBV20-1
cdr3_length: 11
d_call: .
j_call: TRBJ1-1
clone_size: many
cdr3_nt: TGCAGTGCTAATCCGAACACTGAAGCTTTCTTT
cdr3_aa: CSANPNTEAFF

v_call: TRBV5-6
cdr3_length: 17
d_call: .
j_call: TRBJ1-5
clone_size: few
cdr3_nt: TGTGCCAGCAGCTTGTTTCCCCCGGGTTATAGCAATCAGCCCCAGCATTTT
cdr3_aa: CASSLFPPGYSNQPQHF

v_call: TRBV5-4
cdr3_length: 17
d_call: TRBD1
j_call: TRBJ2-3
clone_size: .
cdr3_nt: TGTGCCAGCAGCTTGGGAGGGGGCGCTTCTTTACGGGATACGCAGTATTTT
cdr3_aa: CASSLGGGASLRDTQYF

v_call: TRBV20-1
cdr3_length: 12
d_call: TRBD1
j_call: TRBJ1-2
clone_size: many
cdr3_nt: TGCAGTGCGACGGGACAGGACTATGGCTACACCTTC
cdr3_aa: CSATGQDYGYTF

v_call: TRBV12-3/TRBV12-4
cdr3_length: 15
d_call: TRBD2
j_call: TRBJ2-1
clone_size: many
cdr3_nt: TGTGCCAGCAGTCCGACTAGCGGGACCTACAATGAGCAGTTCTTC
cdr3_aa: CASSPTSGTYNEQFF

v_call: TRBV7-8
cdr3_length: 13
d_call: .
j_call: TRBJ2-1
clone_size: .
cdr3_nt: TGTGCCAGCAGCCCCCCGCGACGGGATGAGCAGTTCTTC
cdr3_aa: CASSPPRRDEQFF

v_call: TRBV24-1
cdr3_length: 16
d_call: TRBD2
j_call: TRBJ2-1
clone_size: few
cdr3_nt: TGTGCCACCAGTGACCTGGGACTAGCGGGCGACAATGAGCAGTTCTTC
cdr3_aa: CATSDLGLAGDNEQFF

v_call: TRBV5-1
cdr3_length: 13
d_call: .
j_call: TRBJ2-2
clone_size: once
cdr3_nt: TGCGCCAGCACAGACTCCTCCCCCGGGGAGCTGTTTTTT
cdr3_aa: CASTDSSPGELFF

v_call: TRBV9
cdr3_length: 16
d_call: TRBD2
j_call: TRBJ2-1
clone_size: few
cdr3_nt: TGTGCCAGCAGCGCTAGCGGGAGCCAATCCTACAATGAGCAGTTCTTC
cdr3_aa: CASSASGSQSYNEQFF

v_call: TRBV4-3
cdr3_length: 16
d_call: TRBD2
j_call: TRBJ2-1
clone_size: .
cdr3_nt: TGCGCCAGCAGCCAAGTGGGGGGGACCACCTACAATGAGCAGTTCTTC
cdr3_aa: CASSQVGGTTYNEQFF

v_call: TRBV6-5
cdr3_length: 13
d_call: TRBD2
j_call: TRBJ2-7
clone_size: .
cdr3_nt: TGTGCCAGCAGTGAGCGGGGGGCTACCGAGCAGTACTTC
cdr3_aa: CASSERGATEQYF

v_call: TRBV7-9
cdr3_length: 12
d_call: .
j_call: TRBJ2-1
clone_size: many
cdr3_nt: TGTGCCAGCAGCTTACAAGTCAATGAGCAGTTCTTC
cdr3_aa: CASSLQVNEQFF